Below, one TCR beta chain is given with its context. The antigen is unknown. One end of the junction varies from germline; a read error may be responsible. A modified ARM-PCR protocol with three rounds of nested PCR amplified TCRbeta. One entry per CDR3 protein results from TCRdb running MiXCR on the multiplex PCR reads. This sample has fewer than 120,000 distinct CDR3 sequences, with around 82% found just once. This entry comes from a study of tumor and adjacent non-tumor tissue in lung cancer. Looking at the study overall: Some 4.2 million productive TCRbeta reads were obtained per sample on average. Study conclusions and caveats: Tumor TCR diversity, when higher, was linked to shorter survival.

Germline CDR1 and CDR2: SQVTM and ANQGSEA. The CDR3 is made up of 12 amino acids. No cell sorting was done before RNA was extracted from the tissue. The J gene is TRBJ2-5, the V gene TRBV29-1; 9 nucleotides match TRBD1. The sequence came from a man between 65 and 85 years old with non-small cell lung cancer. The sequenced sample was lung tumor tissue. The CDR3 DNA reads TGCTGCCTGGGACAGGGAGGGGAAACCCAATACTTC. Protein sequence: CCLGQGGETQYF.